This T cell receptor beta chain is drawn from a study of technical replicates of blood from a handful of donors. Trimming pared 6 bases from V and 6 bases from J, leaving 6 bases between. This CDR3 is built from 10 residues. Per the germline V gene, CDR1 is DFQATT and CDR2 is SNEGSKA (reference sequence). Assay used: immunoSEQ multiplex PCR; TCRdb lists only in-frame clones, some missing. The table lists 75,000 to 90,000 clones, roughly 97% of them singletons. V gene TRBV20-1 combines with J gene TRBJ2-1; tentatively, D is TRBD1 (5 bases). The TCR was taken from a human donor in good health. Material: T cells isolated from PBMCs. CDR3 sequence: CSAGPNEQFF. CDR3 sequence (DNA): TGCAGTGCGGGGCCCAATGAGCAGTTCTTC.